The source of this T cell receptor beta chain is a study of cytomegalovirus exposure and HLA in healthy donors. Background on the study: Of roughly 400 genotyped donors, roughly 81% grouped in the Caucasian-associated ancestry cluster.

60 Vbeta and 13 Jbeta primers were used in PCR. Some clones are missing from TCRdb's copy, which holds only in-frame ones; the method was immunoSEQ multiplex PCR. The data show more than 95,000 clones, roughly 80% seen once. As regards this clone: The antigen remains unidentified.

Germline V gene lookup returns CDR1 ENHRY and CDR2 SYGVKD. V trimming: 3 bases; J trimming: 5 bases; junction bases outside the gene matches: 7. This CDR3 contains 14 residues. Study outcomes and limitations: In a later analysis, specific HLA alleles were associated with 16,000 or so TCR beta sequences at a 0.05 false discovery rate.

The source material was PBMCs. The rearrangement links TRBV10-3 to TRBJ2-7, with TRBD2 matching 7 bases. The source is a female donor in good health and CMV-seronegative. CDR3 protein: CAISEGAGSHEQYF. CDR3 nucleotides: TGTGCCATCAGTGAAGGAGCGGGGTCCCACGAGCAGTACTTC.